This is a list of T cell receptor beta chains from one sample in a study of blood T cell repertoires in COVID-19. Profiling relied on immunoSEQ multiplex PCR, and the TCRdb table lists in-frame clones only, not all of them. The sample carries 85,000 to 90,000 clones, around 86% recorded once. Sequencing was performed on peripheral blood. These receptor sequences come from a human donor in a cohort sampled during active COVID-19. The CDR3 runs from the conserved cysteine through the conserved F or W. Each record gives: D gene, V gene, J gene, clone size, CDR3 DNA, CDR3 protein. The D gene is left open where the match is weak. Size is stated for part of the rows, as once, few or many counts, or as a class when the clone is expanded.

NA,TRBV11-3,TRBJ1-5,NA,TGTGCCAGCAGCTCCGCGGCGGTCCAACAGCCCCAGCATTTT,CASSSAAVQQPQHF
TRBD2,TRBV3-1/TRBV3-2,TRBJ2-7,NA,TGTGCCAGCAGCCCAACTGAGGCGGGAGAAGACGAGCAGTACTTC,CASSPTEAGEDEQYF
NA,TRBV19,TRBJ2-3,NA,TGTGCCAGTAGTATAGGGGGCGCTGATACGCAGTATTTT,CASSIGGADTQYF
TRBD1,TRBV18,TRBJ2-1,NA,TGTGCCAGCTCACCCCCCAACAGGGGCGACAATGAGCAGTTCTTC,CASSPPNRGDNEQFF
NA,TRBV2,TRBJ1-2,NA,TGTGCCAGCAGTACAGGACAGTACTATGGCTACACCTTC,CASSTGQYYGYTF
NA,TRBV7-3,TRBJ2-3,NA,TGTGCCAGCAGCCACGGGGTGACGCGGGGCACAGATACGCAGTATTTT,CASSHGVTRGTDTQYF
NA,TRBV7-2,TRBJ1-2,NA,TGTGCCAGCAAAAGTGGGGGCCACTATGGCTACACCTTC,CASKSGGHYGYTF
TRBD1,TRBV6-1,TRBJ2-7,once,TGTGCCAGCAGTGACCGGGACAGGGGGGATCGGGAGCAGTACTTC,CASSDRDRGDREQYF
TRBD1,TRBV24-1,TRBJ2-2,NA,TGTGCCACCAGTGACTTCGGGACAGGCCCCACCGGGGAGCTGTTTTTT,CATSDFGTGPTGELFF
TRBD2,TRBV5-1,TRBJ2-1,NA,TGCGCCAGCAGCTTGAAGGCTAGCGGGAGGGCTTACAATGAGCAGTTCTTC,CASSLKASGRAYNEQFF
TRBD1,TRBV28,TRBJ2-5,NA,TGTGCCAGCAGTTTGTACAGGGGTGAAGAGACCCAGTACTTC,CASSLYRGEETQYF
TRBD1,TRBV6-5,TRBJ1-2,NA,TGTGCCAGCCGCGGGACAGGGAAAGGCTACACCTTC,CASRGTGKGYTF
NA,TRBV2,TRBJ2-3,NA,TGTGCCAGCAGACTAGCCAGTACGCAGTATTTT,CASRLASTQYF
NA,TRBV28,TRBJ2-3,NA,TGTGCCAGCAGTTTACCCCGAACCACAGAGGGTACGCAGTATTTT,CASSLPRTTEGTQYF
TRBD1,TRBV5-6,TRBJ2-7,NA,TGTGCCAGCAGCGTGGGGACAGAACCCGAGCAGTACTTC,CASSVGTEPEQYF
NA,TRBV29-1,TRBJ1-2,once,TGCAGCGTTGGGAGGACGTCAAACAGTGGCTACACCTTC,CSVGRTSNSGYTF
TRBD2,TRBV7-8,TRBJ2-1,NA,TGTGCCAGCAGCCCGGGACTAGCGGAAAACAATGAGCAGTTCTTC,CASSPGLAENNEQFF
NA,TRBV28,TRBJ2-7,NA,TGTGCCAGCAGAACGGGCCCCGGAGGCTACGAGCAGTACTTC,CASRTGPGGYEQYF
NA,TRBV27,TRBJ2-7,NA,TGTGCCAGCAGCCCCAGCGCTGGAGTAGGCCTTTACGAGCAGTACTTC,CASSPSAGVGLYEQYF
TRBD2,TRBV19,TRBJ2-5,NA,TGTGCCAGTAGTCCCCAGGGACTAGCGGGAGTTGAGACCCAGTACTTC,CASSPQGLAGVETQYF
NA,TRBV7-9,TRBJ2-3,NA,TGTGCCAGCAGCCTAGGGAGCCCGGATACGCAGTATTTT,CASSLGSPDTQYF
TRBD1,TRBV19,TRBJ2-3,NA,TGTGCCTCCAGGGACAGGGGGAGTCCCACTACTACGCAGTATTTT,CASRDRGSPTTTQYF
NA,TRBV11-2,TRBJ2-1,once,TGTGCCAGCAGCTTTTCGGGATCTGAGCAGTTCTTC,CASSFSGSEQFF
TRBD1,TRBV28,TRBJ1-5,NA,TGTGCCAGCAGTTTAAGACAGGGGGCGGGCAATCAGCCCCAGCATTTT,CASSLRQGAGNQPQHF
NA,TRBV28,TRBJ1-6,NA,TGTGCCAGCAGTATCGACACCTCGATTAATTCACCCCTCCACTTT,CASSIDTSINSPLHF
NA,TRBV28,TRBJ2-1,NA,TGTGCCAGCAGTTCCTCGGGATCAGCCGAAAATGAGCAGTTCTTC,CASSSSGSAENEQFF